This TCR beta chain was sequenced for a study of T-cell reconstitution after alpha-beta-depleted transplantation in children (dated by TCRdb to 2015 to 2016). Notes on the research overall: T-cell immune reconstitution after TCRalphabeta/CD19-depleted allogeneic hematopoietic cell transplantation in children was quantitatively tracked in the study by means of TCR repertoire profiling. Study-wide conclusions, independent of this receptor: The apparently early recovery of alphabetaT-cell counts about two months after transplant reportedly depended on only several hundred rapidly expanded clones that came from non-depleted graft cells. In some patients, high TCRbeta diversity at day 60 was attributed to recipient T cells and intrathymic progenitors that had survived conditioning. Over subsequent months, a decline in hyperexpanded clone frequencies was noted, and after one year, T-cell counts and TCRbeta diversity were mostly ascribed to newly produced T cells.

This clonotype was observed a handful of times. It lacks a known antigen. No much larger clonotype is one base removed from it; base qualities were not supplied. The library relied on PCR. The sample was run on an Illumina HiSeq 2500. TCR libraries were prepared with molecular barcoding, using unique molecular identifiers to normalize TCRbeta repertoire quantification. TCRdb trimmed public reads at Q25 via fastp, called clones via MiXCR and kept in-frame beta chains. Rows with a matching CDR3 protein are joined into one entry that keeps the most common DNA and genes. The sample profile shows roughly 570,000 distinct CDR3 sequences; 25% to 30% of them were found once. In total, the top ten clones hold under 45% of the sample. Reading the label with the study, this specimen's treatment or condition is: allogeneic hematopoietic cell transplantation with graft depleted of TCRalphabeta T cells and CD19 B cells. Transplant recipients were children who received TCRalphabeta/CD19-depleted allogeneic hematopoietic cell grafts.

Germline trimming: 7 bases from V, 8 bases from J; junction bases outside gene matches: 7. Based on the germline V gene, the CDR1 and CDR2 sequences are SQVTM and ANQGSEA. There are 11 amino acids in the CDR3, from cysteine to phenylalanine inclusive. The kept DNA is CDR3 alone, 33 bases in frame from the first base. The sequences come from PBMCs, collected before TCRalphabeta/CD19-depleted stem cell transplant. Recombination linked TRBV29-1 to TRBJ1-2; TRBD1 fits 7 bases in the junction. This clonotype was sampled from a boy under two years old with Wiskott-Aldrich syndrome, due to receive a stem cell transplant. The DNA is TGCAGCGGGGGGACAGCCGCGGGCTACACCTTC. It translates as CSGGTAAGYTF.